These 9 T cell receptor beta chains share one sample of origin, sequenced in a study of T cells expressing NK-cell markers. After re-calling the 5' RACE reads, TCRdb lists one entry per CDR3 protein, DNA absent. This sample carries hundreds of thousands of distinct CDR3 sequences, with roughly 4.2% going to the ten biggest clones. The sample was blood T cells: a sorted CD56 or NKG2C T cell subset, CD4+ or CD8+ T cells, or bulk PBMC T cells (not recorded which). Receptors were obtained from a woman between 18 and 75 years old in good health.

The chain combines TRBV28 with TRBJ1-2. The CDR3 is made up of 12 amino acids. Germline V lookup: CDR1 MDHEN, CDR2 SYDVKM. The CDR3 reads CASSFSSNGYTF.

This chain connects TRBV20-1 to TRBJ1-6; the D gene TCRdb calls, TRBD1, cannot be checked with no DNA. The CDR3 extends over 13 amino acids. From germline, CDR1 is DFQATT and CDR2 SNEGSKA (reference sequence). CDR3 sequence reads: CSARIQAGAPLHF.

J is TRBJ1-4 and V is TRBV7-2. CDR3 length: 15 amino acids. CDR1 is SGHTA and CDR2 is FQGNSA in the germline V gene. Here the CDR3 reads CASSRRGDYNEKLFF.

This rearrangement joins TRBV4-3 to TRBJ2-7; TCRdb reports TRBD1, a call that lacks DNA to check it against. Germline-derived CDR1 and CDR2 are LGHNA and YSLEER. The CDR3 consists of 15 residues. The CDR3 sequence is CASSQRQGFSYEQYF.

This chain links TRBV7-2 with TRBJ1-2. The germline V gene encodes CDR1 SGHTA and CDR2 FQGNSA. The CDR3 is 13 residues long. The CDR3 reads CASSLLSGYGYTF.

The chain uses TRBV18 and TRBJ2-7; the D call from TCRdb, TRBD2, cannot be confirmed without DNA. The germline gives CDR1 KGHSH, CDR2 LQKENI. The CDR3 contains 17 residues. The CDR3 spells CASSPSARTSGHYEQYF.

The V call is TRBV20-1, the J call TRBJ1-2; the TCRdb call, TRBD1, lacks DNA for checking. This CDR3 is 13 amino acids long. Germline loops: CDR1 DFQATT, CDR2 SNEGSKA (reference sequence). The CDR3 is CSAADRLHYGYTF.

The V call is TRBV6-5, the J call TRBJ2-3; TCRdb's D gene call, TRBD1, goes unchecked for lack of DNA. This CDR3 spans 15 amino acids. CDR1 MNHEY and CDR2 SVGAGI come from the germline V gene. The CDR3 reads CASSYSTQGADTQYF.

This chain uses TRBV5-1 with TRBJ2-3; absent DNA, TCRdb's TRBD2 call cannot be checked. CDR1 is SGHRS, CDR2 YFSETQ, per germline. The CDR3 consists of 18 residues. CDR3 sequence reads: CASSLETSGTSSTDTQYF.